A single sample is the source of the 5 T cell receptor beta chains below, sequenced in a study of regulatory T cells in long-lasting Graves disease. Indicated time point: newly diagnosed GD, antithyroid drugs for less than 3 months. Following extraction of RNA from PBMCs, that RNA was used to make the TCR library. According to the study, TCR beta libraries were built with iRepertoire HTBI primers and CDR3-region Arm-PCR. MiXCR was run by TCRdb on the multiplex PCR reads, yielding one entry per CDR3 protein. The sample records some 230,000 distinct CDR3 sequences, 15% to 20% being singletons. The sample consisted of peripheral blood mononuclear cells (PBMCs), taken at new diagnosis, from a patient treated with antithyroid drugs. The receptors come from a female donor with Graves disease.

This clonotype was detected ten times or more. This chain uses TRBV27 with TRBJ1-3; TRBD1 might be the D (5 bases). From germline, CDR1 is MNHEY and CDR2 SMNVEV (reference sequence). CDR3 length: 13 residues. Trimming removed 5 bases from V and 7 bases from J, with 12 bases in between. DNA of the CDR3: TGTGCCAGCAGTAGTGGGACGGGGAACACCATATATTTT. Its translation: CASSSGTGNTIYF.

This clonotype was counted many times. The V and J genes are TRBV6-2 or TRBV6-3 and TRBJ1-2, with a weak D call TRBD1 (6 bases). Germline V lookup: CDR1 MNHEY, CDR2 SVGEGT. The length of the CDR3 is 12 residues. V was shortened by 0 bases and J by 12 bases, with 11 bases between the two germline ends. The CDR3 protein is CASSYSAGEDTF. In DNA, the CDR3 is TGTGCCAGCAGTTACTCAGCAGGGGAGGACACCTTC.

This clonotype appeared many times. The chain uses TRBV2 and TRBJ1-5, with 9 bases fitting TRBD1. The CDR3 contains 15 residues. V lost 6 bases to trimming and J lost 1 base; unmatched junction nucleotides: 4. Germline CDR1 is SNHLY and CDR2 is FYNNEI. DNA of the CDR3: TGTGCCAGCAGCCGACAGGGGGGAAGCAATCAGCCCCAGCATTTT. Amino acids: CASSRQGGSNQPQHF.

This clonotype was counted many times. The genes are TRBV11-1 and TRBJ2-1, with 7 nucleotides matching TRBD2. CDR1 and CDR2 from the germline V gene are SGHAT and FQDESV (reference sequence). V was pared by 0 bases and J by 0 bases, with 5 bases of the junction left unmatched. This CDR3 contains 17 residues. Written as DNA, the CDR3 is TGTGCCAGCAGCTTAGCCGCTAGCGGAATCTCCTACAATGAGCAGTTCTTC. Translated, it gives CASSLAASGISYNEQFF. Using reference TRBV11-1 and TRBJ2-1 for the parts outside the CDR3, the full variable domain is EAEVAQSPRYKITEKSQAVAFWCDPISGHATLYWYRQILGQGPELLVQFQDESVVDDSQLPKDRFSAERLKGVDSTLKIQPAELGDSAMYLCASSLAASGISYNEQFFGPGTRLTVL.

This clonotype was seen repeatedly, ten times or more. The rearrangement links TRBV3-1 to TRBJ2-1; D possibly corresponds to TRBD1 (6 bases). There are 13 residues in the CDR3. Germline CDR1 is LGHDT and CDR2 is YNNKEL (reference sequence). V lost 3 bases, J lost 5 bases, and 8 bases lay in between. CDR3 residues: CASSQSGDNEQFF. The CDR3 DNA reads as TGTGCCAGCAGCCAGTCAGGGGACAATGAGCAGTTCTTC.